This T cell receptor beta chain was identified in a study of identical twins. Findings and caveats of the study: There was more out-of-frame TCR alpha sharing in monozygotic twins than models estimated. It was cross-sectional statistical analysis, not following the same donors, that the conclusions relied on.

The CDR3 has 14 residues. Trimming stripped 5 bases from V and 5 bases from J, with 15 bases between. The germline V gene has CDR1 SGHTA and CDR2 FQGNSA. Unique molecular identifiers were present on the cDNA, which also gained a universal primer site by template switching. TCRdb reanalysed the 5' RACE reads using MiXCR and keeps one entry per CDR3 protein. The table has about 520,000 distinct CDR3 sequences, about 20% seen once; the top ten hold 0.8% to 1%. This clonotype was detected only a few times. Its antigen is not known. These data also featured in a second study, about T cells expressing NK-cell markers. That source reports: For several experiments, T cell sorting was restricted to the alpha-beta TCR population by means of an anti-gamma-delta TCR antibody.

The source is a woman between 18 and 30 years old in good health. Material: CD4+ T cells sorted from blood. The rearrangement links TRBV7-2 to TRBJ2-5; the D gene is possibly TRBD2 (5 bases). The CDR3, as DNA: TGTGCCAGCAGCCCCCGGACGGGATCGGAGACCCAGTACTTC. It encodes CASSPRTGSETQYF.